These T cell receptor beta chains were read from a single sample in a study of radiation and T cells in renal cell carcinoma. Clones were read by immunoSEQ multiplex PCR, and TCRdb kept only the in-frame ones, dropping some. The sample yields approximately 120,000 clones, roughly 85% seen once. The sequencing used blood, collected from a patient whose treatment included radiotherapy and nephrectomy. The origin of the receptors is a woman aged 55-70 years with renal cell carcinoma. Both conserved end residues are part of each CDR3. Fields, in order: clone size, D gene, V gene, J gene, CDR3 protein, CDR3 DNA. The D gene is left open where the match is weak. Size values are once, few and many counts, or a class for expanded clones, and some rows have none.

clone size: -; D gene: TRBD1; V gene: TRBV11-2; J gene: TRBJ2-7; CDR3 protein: CASSPTLGQAYSYEQYF; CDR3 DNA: TGTGCCAGCAGCCCCACCCTCGGACAGGCCTACTCCTACGAGCAGTACTTC
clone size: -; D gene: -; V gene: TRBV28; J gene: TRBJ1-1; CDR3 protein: CASSFRVNTEAFF; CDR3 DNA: TGTGCCAGCAGTTTCCGGGTGAACACTGAAGCTTTCTTT
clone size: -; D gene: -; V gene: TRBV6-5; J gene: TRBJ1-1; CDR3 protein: CASSYSAHTEAFF; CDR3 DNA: TGTGCCAGCAGTTACTCTGCTCACACTGAAGCTTTCTTT
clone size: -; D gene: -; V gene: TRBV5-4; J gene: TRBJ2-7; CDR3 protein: CASSLVPGYEQYF; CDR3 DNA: TGTGCCAGCAGCTTGGTTCCAGGCTACGAGCAGTACTTC
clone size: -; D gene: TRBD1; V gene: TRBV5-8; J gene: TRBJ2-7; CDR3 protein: CASSTRTGPSDEQYF; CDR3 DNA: TGTGCCAGCAGCACCCGGACAGGGCCCAGTGACGAGCAGTACTTC
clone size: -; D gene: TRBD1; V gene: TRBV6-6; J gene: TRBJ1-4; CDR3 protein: CASRTTGAPGLFF; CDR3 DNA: TGTGCCAGCAGAACCACAGGGGCCCCGGGGCTGTTTTTT
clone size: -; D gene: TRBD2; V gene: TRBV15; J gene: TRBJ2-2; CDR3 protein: CATSRRSSGVNTGELFF; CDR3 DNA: TGTGCCACCAGCAGGAGATCTAGCGGGGTGAACACCGGGGAGCTGTTTTTT
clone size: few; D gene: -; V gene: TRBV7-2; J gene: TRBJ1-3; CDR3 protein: CASSFGGASGNTIYF; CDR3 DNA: TGTGCCAGCAGCTTCGGGGGGGCTTCTGGAAACACCATATATTTT
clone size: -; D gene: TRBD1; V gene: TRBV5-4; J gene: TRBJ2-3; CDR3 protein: CASHWTGMDTQYF; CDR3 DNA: TGTGCCAGCCATTGGACAGGGATGGATACGCAGTATTTT
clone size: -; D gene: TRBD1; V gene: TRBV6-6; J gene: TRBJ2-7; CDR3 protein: CASTRRTGGSYEQYF; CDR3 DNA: TGTGCCAGCACCAGACGGACAGGGGGCTCCTACGAGCAGTACTTC
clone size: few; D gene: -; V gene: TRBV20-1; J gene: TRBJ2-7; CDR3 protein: CSAHDRYEQYF; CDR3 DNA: TGCAGTGCCCATGACAGATACGAGCAGTACTTC
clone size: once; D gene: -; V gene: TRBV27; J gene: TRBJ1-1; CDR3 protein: CASRRGSPGAEAFF; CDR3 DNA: TGTGCCAGCAGGCGGGGCTCCCCAGGCGCTGAAGCTTTCTTT
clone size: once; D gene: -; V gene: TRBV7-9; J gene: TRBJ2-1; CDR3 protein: CASSIGGGAEGEQFF; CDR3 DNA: TGTGCCAGCAGCATAGGCGGTGGGGCGGAGGGTGAGCAGTTCTTC
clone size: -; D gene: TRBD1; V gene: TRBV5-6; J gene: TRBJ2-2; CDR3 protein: CASSPGQGANTGELFF; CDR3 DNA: TGTGCCAGCAGCCCGGGACAGGGAGCGAACACCGGGGAGCTGTTTTTT
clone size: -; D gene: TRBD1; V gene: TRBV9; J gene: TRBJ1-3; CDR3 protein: CASSGQGTISGNTIYF; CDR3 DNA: TGTGCCAGCAGCGGACAGGGGACCATCTCTGGAAACACCATATATTTT
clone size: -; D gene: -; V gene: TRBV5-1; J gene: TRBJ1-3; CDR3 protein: CASSSGQRNTIYF; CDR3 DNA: TGCGCCAGCAGCTCAGGACAGAGAAACACCATATATTTT
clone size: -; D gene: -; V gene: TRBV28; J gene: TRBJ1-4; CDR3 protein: CASSLLQGGEKLFF; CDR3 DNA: TGTGCCAGCAGTTTGCTACAGGGTGGCGAAAAACTGTTTTTT
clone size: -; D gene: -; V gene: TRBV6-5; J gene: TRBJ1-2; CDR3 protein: CASSFTTSGGYTF; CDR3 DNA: TGTGCCAGCAGTTTTACCACCTCCGGTGGCTACACCTTC
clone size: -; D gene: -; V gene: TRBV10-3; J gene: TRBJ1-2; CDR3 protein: CAISETGTGYTF; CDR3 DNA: TGTGCCATCAGCGAAACGGGGACTGGCTACACCTTC
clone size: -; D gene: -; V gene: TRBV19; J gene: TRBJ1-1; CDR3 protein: CASSISIGDGGTEAFF; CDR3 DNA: TGTGCCAGTAGTATTTCGATAGGGGACGGAGGAACTGAAGCTTTCTTT
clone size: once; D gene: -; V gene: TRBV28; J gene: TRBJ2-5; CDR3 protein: CATWGVTQYF; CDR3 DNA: TGTGCCACCTGGGGGGTTACCCAGTACTTC
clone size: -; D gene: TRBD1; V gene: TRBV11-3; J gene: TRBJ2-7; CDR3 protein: CASSHTGGRSYEQYF; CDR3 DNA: TGTGCCAGCAGCCACACAGGGGGCCGATCCTACGAGCAGTACTTC
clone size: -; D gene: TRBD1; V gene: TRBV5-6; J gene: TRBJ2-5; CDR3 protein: CATRDRGRGETQYF; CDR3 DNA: TGTGCCACCAGGGACAGGGGGCGGGGAGAGACCCAGTACTTC
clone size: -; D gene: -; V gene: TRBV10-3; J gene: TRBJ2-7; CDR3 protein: CAISESSGGYEQYF; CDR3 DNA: TGTGCCATCAGTGAGTCATCTGGGGGGTACGAGCAGTACTTC
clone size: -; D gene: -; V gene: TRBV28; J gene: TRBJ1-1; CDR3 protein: CASSLPNTEAFF; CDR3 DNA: TGTGCCAGCAGTTTGCCGAACACTGAAGCTTTCTTT
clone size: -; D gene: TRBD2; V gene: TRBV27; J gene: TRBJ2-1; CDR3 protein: CASSRVAGSPYNEQFF; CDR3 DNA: TGTGCCAGCAGTAGAGTAGCGGGGTCCCCTTACAATGAGCAGTTCTTC
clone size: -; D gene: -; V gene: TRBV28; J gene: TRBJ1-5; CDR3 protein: CASTLTNQPQHF; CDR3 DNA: TGTGCCAGCACCCTGACAAATCAGCCCCAGCATTTT
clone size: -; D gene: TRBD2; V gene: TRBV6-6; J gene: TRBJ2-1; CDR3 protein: CASSRAGGGTNEQFF; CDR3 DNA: TGTGCCAGCAGTCGCGCTGGGGGGGGGACGAATGAGCAGTTCTTC
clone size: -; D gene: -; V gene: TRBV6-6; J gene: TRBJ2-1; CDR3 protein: CASSYGGSSYNEQFF; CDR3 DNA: TGTGCCAGCAGTTACGGAGGTAGCTCCTACAATGAGCAGTTCTTC
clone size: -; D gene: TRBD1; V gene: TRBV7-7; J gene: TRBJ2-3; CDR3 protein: CASSLDRGTDTQYF; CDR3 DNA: TGTGCTAGCAGCTTGGACAGGGGCACAGATACGCAGTATTTT
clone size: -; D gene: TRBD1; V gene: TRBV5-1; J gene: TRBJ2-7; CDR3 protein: CASSSRDRGSEQYF; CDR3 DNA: TGCGCCAGCAGCTCCCGGGACAGGGGTTCCGAGCAGTACTTC
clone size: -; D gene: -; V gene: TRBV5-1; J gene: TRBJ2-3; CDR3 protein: CASSKGLSTDTQYF; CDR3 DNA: TGCGCCAGCAGCAAAGGCCTTAGCACAGATACGCAGTATTTT
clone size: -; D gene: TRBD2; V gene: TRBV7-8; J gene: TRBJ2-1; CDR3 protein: CASTSGGSYNEQFF; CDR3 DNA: TGTGCCAGCACCTCGGGAGGCTCCTACAATGAGCAGTTCTTC
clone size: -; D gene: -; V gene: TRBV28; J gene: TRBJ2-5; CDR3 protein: CASSMIPGSGETQYF; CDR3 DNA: TGTGCCAGCAGTATGATCCCAGGGTCGGGGGAGACCCAGTACTTC
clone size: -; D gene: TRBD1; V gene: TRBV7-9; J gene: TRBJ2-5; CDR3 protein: CASSSDRGLQETQYF; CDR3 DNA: TGTGCCAGCAGCTCGGACAGGGGGCTTCAAGAGACCCAGTACTTC
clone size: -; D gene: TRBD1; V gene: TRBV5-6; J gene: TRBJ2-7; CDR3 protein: CASSFGQGASYEQYF; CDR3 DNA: TGTGCCAGCAGCTTTGGGCAGGGGGCTTCCTACGAGCAGTACTTC